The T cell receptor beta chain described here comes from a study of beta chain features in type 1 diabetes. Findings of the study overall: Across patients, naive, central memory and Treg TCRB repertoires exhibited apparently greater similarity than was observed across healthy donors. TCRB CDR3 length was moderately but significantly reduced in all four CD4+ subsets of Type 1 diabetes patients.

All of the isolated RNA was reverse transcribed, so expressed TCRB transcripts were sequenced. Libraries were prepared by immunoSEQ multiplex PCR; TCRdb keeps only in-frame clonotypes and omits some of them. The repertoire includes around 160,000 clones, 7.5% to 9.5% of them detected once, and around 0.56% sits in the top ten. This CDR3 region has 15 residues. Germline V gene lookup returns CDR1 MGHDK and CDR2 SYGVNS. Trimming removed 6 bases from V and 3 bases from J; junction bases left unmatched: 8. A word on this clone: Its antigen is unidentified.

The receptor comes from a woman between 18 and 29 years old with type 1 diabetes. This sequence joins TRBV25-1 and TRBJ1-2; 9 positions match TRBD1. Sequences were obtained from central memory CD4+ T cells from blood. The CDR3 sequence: CASSPTGGLDYGYTF. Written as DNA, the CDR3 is TGTGCCAGCAGCCCTACAGGGGGCCTTGACTATGGCTACACCTTC.